This T cell receptor (beta chain) was found in a study of naive CD8 T cells in extremely preterm neonates. This table comes from immunoSEQ multiplex PCR, and its TCRdb copy is limited to in-frame clones, with some not included. Of about 4,900 clones listed, roughly 97% were seen once; the top ten hold roughly 0.54%. The V gene's germline CDR1 is MNHEY and CDR2 SMNVEV (reference sequence). The CDR3 is made up of 16 amino acids. Without labor or membrane rupture, elective cesareans at roughly 37-41 weeks supplied term cord blood. Sorting kept Annexin V-negative CD3+CD8+CD45RA+CCR7+ naive T cells. Source material: naive CD8+ T cells from cord blood. The origin of this receptor is a newborn in good health. This rearrangement joins TRBV27 to TRBJ2-5; 12 bases agree with TRBD2. The J call could be wrong; TRBJ2-7 is a better fit for the DNA end. The CDR3 reads CASSLSTSGSGYEQYF. The CDR3 DNA reads TGTGCCAGCAGTTTATCGACTAGCGGGAGTGGCTACGAGCAGTACTTC.